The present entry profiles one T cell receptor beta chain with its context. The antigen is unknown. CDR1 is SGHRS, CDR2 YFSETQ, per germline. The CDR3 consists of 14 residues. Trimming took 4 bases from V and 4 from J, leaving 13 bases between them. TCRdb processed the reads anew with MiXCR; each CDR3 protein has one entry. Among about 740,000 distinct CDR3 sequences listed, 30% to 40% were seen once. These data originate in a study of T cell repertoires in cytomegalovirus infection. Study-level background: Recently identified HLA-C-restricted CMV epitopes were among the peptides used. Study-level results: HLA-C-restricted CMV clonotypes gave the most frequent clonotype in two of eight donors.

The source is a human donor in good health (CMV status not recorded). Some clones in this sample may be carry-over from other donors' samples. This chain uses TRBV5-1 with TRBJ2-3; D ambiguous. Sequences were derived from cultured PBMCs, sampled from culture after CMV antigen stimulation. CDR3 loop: CASSPLLLPDTQYF. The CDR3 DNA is TGCGCCAGCAGCCCGCTGCTTCTCCCAGATACGCAGTATTTT.